The 4 T cell receptor beta chains below come from one sample, sequenced in a study of Tregs in tolerant kidney transplant recipients. Profiling relied on immunoSEQ multiplex PCR, and the TCRdb table lists in-frame clones only, not all of them. The repertoire has under 300,000 clones, 80% to 85% of them found once; the top ten carry about 0.68%. Source material: CD4+ T cells from blood. The origin of the receptors is a human donor in good health.

The chain recombines TRBV11-2 with TRBJ2-3; 8 nucleotides align to TRBD2. The CDR3 contains 15 residues. CDR1 and CDR2 from the germline V gene are SGHAT and FQNNGV. With 5 bases clipped from V and 2 bases from J, the junction kept 6 bases outside the gene matches. The DNA of the CDR3 is TGTGCCAGCAGCGGACTAGCCGATACCACAGATACGCAGTATTTT. Amino acid sequence: CASSGLADTTDTQYF.

This clone was found once. This rearrangement joins TRBV11-2 to TRBJ1-3; unclear D gene. The CDR3 contains 15 residues. Trimming shortened V by 3 bases and J by 0 bases, and 9 bases separated the two germline ends. Germline loops: CDR1 SGHAT, CDR2 FQNNGV. The CDR3 spells CASSFTVYSGNTIYF. The CDR3 coding sequence is TGTGCCAGCAGCTTTACAGTTTACTCTGGAAACACCATATATTTT. The full variable domain, in which reference TRBV11-2 and TRBJ1-3 provide the parts outside the CDR3, is EAGVAQSPRYKIIEKRQSVAFWCNPISGHATLYWYQQILGQGPKLLIQFQNNGVVDDSQLPKDRFSAERLKGVDSTLKIQPAKLEDSAVYLCASSFTVYSGNTIYFGEGSWLTVV.

This rearrangement joins TRBV5-1 to TRBJ2-1; D may be TRBD2 (6 bases). The V gene's germline CDR1 is SGHRS and CDR2 YFSETQ. The CDR3 consists of 15 residues. V lost 4 bases and J lost 2, with 13 bases in between. This CDR3 reads CASSPRDSTYNEQFF. Written as DNA, the CDR3 is TGCGCCAGCAGCCCCCGGGACTCCACCTACAATGAGCAGTTCTTC.

This chain connects TRBV20-1 to TRBJ2-7; D is unresolved. Germline values: CDR1 DFQATT, CDR2 SNEGSKA (reference sequence). V lost 4 bases to trimming and J lost 3 bases, with 7 bases between them. There are 11 residues in the CDR3. CDR3 in DNA: TGCAGTGCTACTGATTACTACGAGCAGTACTTC. Encoded protein: CSATDYYEQYF.